This TCR beta chain was documented in a study of CD8 T cells in ankylosing spondylitis. General study findings and limits: Relatively rare in peripheral blood, disease-linked clones were also CD8+. About 8 highly homologous variants formed a TCR beta motif that appeared characteristic of ankylosing spondylitis blood.

Germline assignment: CDR1 MNHNS and CDR2 SASEGT. V was clipped by 5 bases and J by 5 bases; unmatched bases: 5. The length of the CDR3 is 14 residues. As concerns this clonotype: The antigen remains unidentified.

TCRdb fed the 5' RACE reads into MiXCR, producing one record per CDR3 protein. This table has more than 600,000 distinct CDR3 sequences, roughly 19% appearing once. The rearrangement uses TRBV6-1 and TRBJ1-4; 7 bases fit TRBD1. The sample taken for sequencing was blood, either unsorted or a sorted T cell fraction (not recorded which). This receptor was identified in a male donor with ankylosing spondylitis. CDR3 amino acids: CASSLTGRNEKLFF. CDR3 DNA sequence: TGTGCCAGCAGTCTGACAGGGCGGAATGAAAAACTGTTTTTT.